This TCR beta chain is drawn from a study of somatic mutations in cytotoxic T cells in rheumatoid arthritis. The trim removed 4 bases at V and 2 bases at J, leaving 5 bases unmatched. The germline CDR1 and CDR2 sequences are SGDLS and YYNGEE. This CDR3 comprises 16 residues. The repertoire was sequenced with immunoSEQ multiplex PCR; TCRdb's copy has only in-frame clones and lacks some. The table has about 9,200 clones, about 80% seen once. The sequencing sample was made of CD8+ T cells sorted from blood. This TCR came from an adult with rheumatoid arthritis. The chain carries TRBV9 and TRBJ2-3; the match to TRBD2 covers 12 bases. DNA for the CDR3: TGTGCCAGCAGCACCGGACTAGCGGGGATCACAGATACGCAGTATTTT. Residues: CASSTGLAGITDTQYF. Drawing the rest from reference TRBV9 and TRBJ2-3, the complete variable domain is DSGVTQTPKHLITATGQRVTLRCSPRSGDLSVYWYQQSLDQGLQFLIQYYNGEERAKGNILERFSAQQFPDLHSELNLSSLELGDSALYFCASSTGLAGITDTQYFGPGTRLTVL.